The 5 T cell receptor beta chains listed next were all sequenced from one sample in a study of OX40 agonist ivuxolimab in advanced cancers. Sequencing was performed with immunoSEQ multiplex PCR; in TCRdb, only in-frame clones are kept and a portion is missing. This table has some 57,000 clones, 82% appearing once. The sequencing used CD4+ or CD8+ T cells sorted from blood, collected in a trial of the OX40 agonist ivuxolimab. These receptors were taken from an adult with an advanced solid tumor such as melanoma, head and neck, liver or kidney cancer.

The chain carries TRBV28 and TRBJ1-1, with D perhaps matching TRBD1 (5 bases). The CDR3 has 15 amino acids. CDR1 MDHEN and CDR2 SYDVKM come from the germline V gene. V was clipped by 3 bases and J by 0 bases, with 11 bases between them. The CDR3 here is CASSFVRQLNTEAFF. CDR3 nucleotides: TGTGCCAGCAGTTTCGTACGACAGCTGAACACTGAAGCTTTCTTT.

The rearrangement uses TRBV5-1 and TRBJ2-7; the match to TRBD2 covers 7 bases. The V gene's germline CDR1 is SGHRS and CDR2 YFSETQ. The length of the CDR3 is 15 residues. The J segment lost 4 bases and the V segment lost 3 bases, leaving 10 bases of the junction unmatched. CDR3 in amino acids: CASSWRGNRIYEQYF. DNA for the CDR3: TGCGCCAGCAGCTGGCGGGGGAATCGTATTTACGAGCAGTACTTC.

This clone appeared a single time. V usage is TRBV9 and J usage is TRBJ2-6; 7 bases are shared with TRBD1. The CDR3 sequence is 17 residues long. Trimming cost V 4 bases and J 0 bases; bases outside gene matches: 7. Germline V gene sequence: CDR1 SGDLS, CDR2 YYNGEE. Here the CDR3 DNA reads TGTGCCAGCAGCAGACAGGGTCACAGCTCTGGGGCCAACGTCCTGACTTTC. This translates into CASSRQGHSSGANVLTF.

The chain uses TRBV13 and TRBJ1-6, with no clear D. Per the germline V gene, CDR1 is PRHDT and CDR2 is FYEKMQ (reference sequence). Trimming removed 1 base from V and 9 bases from J, with 19 bases in between. The CDR3 has 17 amino acids. Here the CDR3 DNA reads TGTGCCAGCAGCTTAGTTCGCGGTGATTGGGTTCGTTCACCCCTCCACTTT. Translation gives CASSLVRGDWVRSPLHF.

The genes are TRBV6-5 and TRBJ2-7; D gene uncertain. Germline V gene data show CDR1 as MNHEY and CDR2 as SVGAGI. Trimming shortened V by 1 base and J by 7 bases, and 5 bases separated the two germline ends. This CDR3 has 11 amino acids. CDR3 in amino acids: CASSYLQEQYF. The CDR3 DNA follows: TGTGCCAGCAGTTACTTGCAGGAGCAGTACTTC.